This TCR beta chain appears in the sequencing data of a study of Tregs in tolerant kidney transplant recipients. General observations from the study: Few patients were studied, so findings need validation in larger groups.

About this clone: Its target is not known.

The protocol was immunoSEQ multiplex PCR, while the TCRdb copy is restricted to in-frame clones and leaves out a portion. The ten top clones account for about 0.83%, within a sample of 50,000 or so clones. The TCR comes from a human donor who received a combined kidney and bone marrow transplant. Sequencing used CD4+ T cells from blood, obtained before the transplant.

The DNA read from the CDR3 is TGCGCCAGAGCCGGGACAGGGGACCAAGAGACC. Residues: CARAGTGDQET. The complete CDR3 reads CARAGTGDQETQYF. The chain has TRBV5-1 and TRBJ2-5; 10 bases align to TRBD1. From the germline J gene comes the end of the CDR3, since the read stops 3 residues before it. Trimming took 8 bases from V and 0 from J; bases not matched to a gene: 4. Germline-derived CDR1 and CDR2 are SGHRS and YFSETQ. The CDR3 extends over 14 amino acids. Full variable domain (outside the CDR3, taken from reference TRBV5-1 and TRBJ2-5): KAGVTQTPRYLIKTRGQQVTLSCSPISGHRSVSWYQQTPGQGLQFLFEYFSETQRNKGNFPGRFSGRQFSNSRSEMNVSTLELGDSALYLCARAGTGDQETQYFGPGTRLLVL.